Each of the 15 T cell receptor beta chains below was sequenced from the same sample in a study of blood T cells in healthy people across ages. The use of a sample-barcoded 5' primer and a J-beta primer mix characterized a second PCR of about 6 to 12 cycles. TCRdb independently ran MiXCR on the 5' RACE reads; one entry per CDR3 protein. The sample lists 800,000 to 950,000 distinct CDR3 sequences; 25% to 35% were seen once. This same sample was also taken into another study, of T cells of mothers and their children.

The sample was blood. All receptors derive from a woman aged 40 to 50 in good health.

This clonotype was picked up many times. The chain links TRBV7-2 to TRBJ2-3; no reliable D call. The CDR3 spans 15 residues. CDR1 is SGHTA, CDR2 FQGNSA, per germline. The ends were cut back, 6 bases at V and 0 bases at J, with 13 bases in the middle. The CDR3 sequence is CASSSTYQSTDTQYF. DNA of the CDR3: TGTGCCAGCAGTTCGACTTACCAGAGCACAGATACGCAGTATTTT. The full variable domain, in which reference TRBV7-2 and TRBJ2-3 provide the parts outside the CDR3, is GAGVSQSPSNKVTEKGKDVELRCDPISGHTALYWYRQSLGQGLEFLIYFQGNSAPDKSGLPSDRFSAERTGGSVSTLTIQRTQQEDSAVYLCASSSTYQSTDTQYFGPGTRLTVL.

V usage is TRBV9 and J usage is TRBJ1-1, with a weak D call TRBD1 (5 bases). From germline, CDR1 is SGDLS and CDR2 YYNGEE. This CDR3 is built from 16 residues. Trimming cost V 3 bases and J 1 base, with 16 bases left between them. CDR3: CASSAGRPRENTEAFF. The DNA of the CDR3 is TGTGCCAGCAGCGCGGGACGACCAAGGGAGAACACTGAAGCTTTCTTT.

This clonotype was counted at least ten times. The gene calls are TRBV7-2 and TRBJ2-4; possibly TRBD1 for D (6 bases). V dropped 5 bases and J dropped 0 bases, with 14 bases sitting between them. CDR1 SGHTA and CDR2 FQGNSA come from the germline V gene. The CDR3 consists of 16 residues. CDR3 DNA: TGTGCCAGCAGCACCGGACAGACTCTAGCCAAAAACATTCAGTACTTC. It yields the protein CASSTGQTLAKNIQYF.

The rearrangement uses TRBV28 and TRBJ2-6, with a tentative D call TRBD2 (6 bases). Trimming cost V 1 base and J 2 bases, with 15 bases left between them. CDR3 length: 18 amino acids. The germline V gene has CDR1 MDHEN and CDR2 SYDVKM. As DNA, the CDR3 is TGTGCCAGCAGTTTATTGGGACTGACATCCGCTGGGGCCAACGTCCTGACTTTC. Its protein product is CASSLLGLTSAGANVLTF.

This clonotype occurred a few times. V usage is TRBV28 and J usage is TRBJ1-4; D gene uncertain. Germline V gene sequence: CDR1 MDHEN, CDR2 SYDVKM. The CDR3 runs 12 residues. V was cut by 3 bases and J by 10 bases, with 9 bases left in between. CDR3 DNA: TGTGCCAGCAGTTTCGATAAAGGAAAACTGTTTTTT. It encodes CASSFDKGKLFF. The whole variable domain, remainder taken from reference TRBV28 and TRBJ1-4, is DVKVTQSSRYLVKRTGEKVFLECVQDMDHENMFWYRQDPGLGLRLIYFSYDVKMKEKGDIPEGYSVSREKKERFSLILESASTNQTSMYLCASSFDKGKLFFGSGTQLSVL.

The chain combines TRBV7-9 with TRBJ1-1; 8 nucleotides align to TRBD1. Germline CDR1 is SEHNR and CDR2 is FQNEAQ (reference sequence). The CDR3 contains 14 residues. The trim removed 5 bases at V and 7 bases at J, leaving 9 bases unmatched. The CDR3 bases are TGTGCCAGCAGCCGCACAACAGGGGGACTTGAAGCTTTCTTT. It codes for CASSRTTGGLEAFF.

There are a few counts of this clonotype. The chain joins TRBV7-2 to TRBJ2-3; D may be TRBD1 (6 bases). The germline gives CDR1 SGHTA, CDR2 FQGNSA. Trimming cost V 4 bases and J 1 base, with 12 bases left between them. The CDR3 consists of 15 residues. The CDR3: CASSSGQPGTDTQYF. In nucleotides, the CDR3 is TGTGCCAGCAGCTCCGGACAGCCAGGCACAGATACGCAGTATTTT. Looking up the rest from reference TRBV7-2 and TRBJ2-3 gives the full variable domain: GAGVSQSPSNKVTEKGKDVELRCDPISGHTALYWYRQSLGQGLEFLIYFQGNSAPDKSGLPSDRFSAERTGGSVSTLTIQRTQQEDSAVYLCASSSGQPGTDTQYFGPGTRLTVL.

This clonotype has a count of ten or more. The CDR3, as DNA: TGCAGCGTTGCAAAAGGGGGCGTTCAAGAGACCCAGTACTTC. This sequence encodes CSVAKGGVQETQYF. This chain uses TRBV29-1 with TRBJ2-5; 7 bases map to TRBD1. Unmatched junction bases numbered 7, after V lost 4 bases and J lost 2 bases. This CDR3 has 14 amino acids. Germline values: CDR1 SQVTM, CDR2 ANQGSEA.

This clonotype showed up just a few times. The chain couples TRBV3-1 to TRBJ2-6, with D tentatively TRBD1 (5 bases). V was pared by 4 bases and J by 0 bases, with 19 bases between. The CDR3 has 19 residues. Per germline, CDR1 LGHDT and CDR2 YNNKEL (reference sequence). The DNA for the CDR3 is TGTGCCAGCAGCCCTCCTCTGGGGCAGGGATACTCTGGGGCCAACGTCCTGACTTTC. Translated, it gives CASSPPLGQGYSGANVLTF.

This clonotype was seen a few times. The chain recombines TRBV7-2 with TRBJ2-3, with D perhaps matching TRBD1 (7 bases). V was trimmed by 5 bases and J by 5 bases, leaving 17 bases between them. The germline V gene encodes CDR1 SGHTA and CDR2 FQGNSA. The CDR3 has 15 amino acids. CDR3 in DNA: TGTGCCAGCAGCCTTGGGACAGCCGGGGGAGATACGCAGTATTTT. Translated, it gives CASSLGTAGGDTQYF.

V gene TRBV11-3 combines with J gene TRBJ2-3; no reliable D call. The CDR3 length is 13 residues. Germline-derived CDR1 and CDR2 are SGHNT and YENEEA. Trimming cost V 0 bases and J 6 bases, with 7 bases left between them. The CDR3 region is CASSLDRWDTQYF. The CDR3 bases are TGTGCCAGCAGCTTAGATAGGTGGGATACGCAGTATTTT.

This clonotype was recorded once. The chain carries TRBV7-9 and TRBJ2-4, with D unresolved. Judging by the DNA end, TRBJ2-5 fits better; the J call may be wrong. This CDR3 has 13 amino acids. Germline values: CDR1 SEHNR, CDR2 FQNEAQ (reference sequence). In nucleotides, the CDR3 is TGTGCCAGCAACTTGGAAGACCAAGAGACCCAGTACTTC. It codes for CASNLEDQETQYF.

The rearrangement joins TRBV7-8 to TRBJ2-3; 8 nucleotides align to TRBD2. V shed 1 base and J 0 bases; nucleotides not matched to a gene: 9. Per the germline V gene, CDR1 is SGHVS and CDR2 is FQNEAQ. The CDR3 has 18 residues. The CDR3 sequence is CASSLVGGLVTSTDTQYF. Here the CDR3 DNA reads TGTGCCAGCAGCTTAGTAGGGGGACTAGTTACTAGCACAGATACGCAGTATTTT.

This chain uses TRBV20-1 with TRBJ2-1; maybe TRBD2 (7 bases). The CDR3 extends over 17 amino acids. With 0 bases removed from V and 0 bases from J, the gap between germline ends came to 15 bases. In germline, CDR1 is DFQATT, CDR2 SNEGSKA (reference sequence). CDR3 protein: CSARDWAGALSYNEQFF. The DNA for the CDR3 is TGCAGTGCTAGAGATTGGGCGGGGGCGCTCTCCTACAATGAGCAGTTCTTC.

The V gene is TRBV7-2, the J gene TRBJ2-7, with no clear D. CDR1 and CDR2 from the germline V gene are SGHTA and FQGNSA. This CDR3 contains 14 residues. V was trimmed by 3 bases and J by 7 bases, leaving 16 bases between them. CDR3 DNA: TGTGCCAGCAGCTTTGATCACTCCTACAATGAGCAGTACTTC. It yields the protein CASSFDHSYNEQYF.